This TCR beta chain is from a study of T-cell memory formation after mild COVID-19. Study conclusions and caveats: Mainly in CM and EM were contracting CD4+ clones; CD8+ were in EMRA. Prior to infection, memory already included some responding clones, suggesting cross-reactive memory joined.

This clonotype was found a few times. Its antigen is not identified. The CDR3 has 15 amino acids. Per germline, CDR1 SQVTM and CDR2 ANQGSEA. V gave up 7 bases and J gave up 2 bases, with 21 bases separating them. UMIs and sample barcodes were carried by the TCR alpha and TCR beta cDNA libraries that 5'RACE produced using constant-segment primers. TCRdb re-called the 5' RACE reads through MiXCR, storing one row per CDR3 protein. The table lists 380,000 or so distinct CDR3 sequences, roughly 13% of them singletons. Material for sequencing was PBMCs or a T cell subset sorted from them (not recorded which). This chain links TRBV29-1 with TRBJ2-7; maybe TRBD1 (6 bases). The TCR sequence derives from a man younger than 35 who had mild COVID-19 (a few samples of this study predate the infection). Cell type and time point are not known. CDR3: CSAVSSGHDPYEQYF. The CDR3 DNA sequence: TGCAGCGCCGTATCCTCGGGACACGACCCCTACGAGCAGTACTTC.